Shown below are 20 T cell receptor beta chains from a single sample sequenced in a study of T cell repertoires in cytomegalovirus infection. TCRdb analysed the reads with MiXCR anew, one entry per CDR3 protein. This table has some 440,000 distinct CDR3 sequences, around 32% appearing once. Sequences were obtained from PBMCs. The receptors were gathered from a human donor in good health (CMV status not recorded). Some clones in this sample may be carry-over from other donors' samples.

J is TRBJ1-6 and V is TRBV12-3 or TRBV12-4; TRBD1 matches at 7 bases. This CDR3 region has 13 residues. Trimming cost V 7 bases and J 7 bases; bases outside gene matches: 4. CDR3 in amino acids: CASNRDSNSPLHF. CDR3 nucleotides: TGTGCCAGCAACCGGGACAGCAATTCACCCCTCCACTTT.

This clonotype was found once. Since no conserved phenylalanine or tryptophan closes the CDR3, a read error is the likely cause. The DNA is left out, because the CDR3 cannot be placed on it with certainty; the CDR3 is given as TCRdb lists it. The chain combines TRBV2 with TRBJ1-6. CDR1 and CDR2 from the germline V gene are SNHLY and FYNNEI. The CDR3 is 15 residues long, ends included. The CDR3 is CASWRDSSYNSPLPC.

This chain's CDR3 is CASSPKGGLQFTDEQFF. The CDR3, as DNA: TGCGCCAGCAGCCCCAAAGGGGGATTACAGTTTACGGATGAGCAGTTCTTC. The J gene is TRBJ2-1, the V gene TRBV4-3, with D possibly TRBD1 on 6 matching bases. Germline lookup yields CDR1 LGHNA and CDR2 YSLEER. V was pared by 4 bases and J by 8 bases, with 24 bases between. The CDR3 loop spans 17 amino acids.

This clonotype was detected only once. The junction does not match germline at one end; this may be a read error. The chain combines TRBV7-8 with TRBJ2-5; D uncertain. CDR1 and CDR2 from the germline V gene are SGHVS and FQNEAQ. The CDR3 is 14 residues long. CDR3 sequence: CASSVLVTVLTHYF. The CDR3 nucleotides are TGTGCCAGCAGCGTACTTGTTACCGTTTTGACCCACTACTTC.

The V gene is TRBV28, the J gene TRBJ1-5; D gene ambiguous. The germline V and J ends were trimmed by 4 bases and 9 bases, with 7 bases remaining between them. The germline CDR1 and CDR2 sequences are MDHEN and SYDVKM. The CDR3 is 11 amino acids. For the CDR3, the DNA is TGTGCCAGCAGTTCTCGTTGGCCCCAGCATTTT. This codes for CASSSRWPQHF.

This clonotype was recorded a few times. The chain combines TRBV4-2 with TRBJ1-1; no clear D gene. V was pared by 0 bases and J by 6 bases, with 8 bases between. The V gene's germline CDR1 is LGHNA and CDR2 YNFKEQ. CDR3 length equals 13 residues. The CDR3 region is CASSQDVVAEAFF. CDR3 nucleotides: TGTGCCAGCAGCCAAGATGTGGTCGCTGAAGCTTTCTTT.

The rearrangement links TRBV5-6 to TRBJ2-1, with D hard to call. CDR1 is SGHDT, CDR2 YYEEEE, per germline. Trimming took off 0 bases at V and 7 bases at J, with 11 bases between the two ends. This CDR3 contains 14 residues. The chain's CDR3 is CASSLVSAGNEQFF. CDR3 DNA sequence: TGTGCCAGCAGCTTGGTATCAGCTGGGAATGAGCAGTTCTTC.

This clonotype was seen a handful of times. The rearrangement joins TRBV20-1 to TRBJ1-4, with 8 bases matching TRBD1. Unmatched junction bases numbered 3, after V lost 1 base and J lost 5 bases. Germline loops: CDR1 DFQATT, CDR2 SNEGSKA (reference sequence). This CDR3 has 14 amino acids. The CDR3 DNA sequence: TGCAGTGCTAGAGTGACAGGGGCAAATGAAAAACTGTTTTTT. Protein sequence: CSARVTGANEKLFF.

This clonotype was picked up a small number of times. V usage is TRBV19 and J usage is TRBJ1-2; D is uncertain. The V and J ends lost 1 base and 4 bases respectively, with 13 bases between them. The germline V gene has CDR1 LNHDA and CDR2 SQIVND (reference sequence). This CDR3 comprises 15 residues. Here the CDR3 DNA reads TGTGCCAGTAGTATAGTTCCCCCGGGTCTCTATGGCTACACCTTC. Protein: CASSIVPPGLYGYTF.

V and J are TRBV27 and TRBJ1-1, with a weak D call TRBD1 (5 bases). V lost 8 bases and J lost 2, with 18 bases in between. There are 15 residues in the CDR3. Looked up from germline, CDR1 is MNHEY and CDR2 is SMNVEV (reference sequence). The chain's CDR3 is CASLGRPPINTEAFF. CDR3 coding DNA: TGTGCCAGCTTGGGACGGCCACCCATAAACACTGAAGCTTTCTTT.

Concerning this clonotype itself: A read error may account for a junction end that differs from germline. The chain combines TRBV19 with TRBJ1-4; TRBD1 might be the D (6 bases). Germline CDR1 LNHDA, CDR2 SQIVND (reference sequence). CDR3 size: 15 residues. CDR3 sequence reads: CAISSLTGLGEKLFF. CDR3 DNA sequence: TGTGCCATTAGTTCCCTCACAGGGTTGGGGGAAAAACTGTTTTTT.

This clonotype was observed at least ten times. V usage is TRBV19 and J usage is TRBJ2-2; the D gene is possibly TRBD2 (6 bases). Trimming took 9 bases from V and 6 from J, leaving 11 bases between them. Per the germline V gene, CDR1 is LNHDA and CDR2 is SQIVND (reference sequence). The CDR3 runs 12 residues. The CDR3 DNA is TGTGCCAGCAGGTGGGGGGCCGGGGAGCTGTTTTTT. Its translation: CASRWGAGELFF.

This chain uses TRBV4-1 with TRBJ1-1, with D possibly being TRBD1 (6 bases). Per the germline V gene, CDR1 is MGHRA and CDR2 is YSYEKL. With 4 bases removed from V and 5 bases from J, the gap between germline ends came to 17 bases. CDR3 length equals 15 residues. The CDR3 nucleotides are TGCGCCAGCAGCCCCCTTTCGACAGGATCAACTGAAGCTTTCTTT. Encoded protein: CASSPLSTGSTEAFF.

This clonotype has at least ten counts. The V call is TRBV7-2, the J call TRBJ2-6; D remains ambiguous. The V gene's germline CDR1 is SGHTA and CDR2 FQGNSA. The length of the CDR3 is 14 residues. The V end lost 3 bases, the J end lost 5 bases, and 8 bases lay between the germline ends. This CDR3 is CASSLEIRANVLTF. The CDR3 nucleotides are TGTGCCAGCAGCTTGGAAATTCGGGCCAACGTCCTGACTTTC.

The chain carries TRBV7-2 and TRBJ1-2; D possibly corresponds to TRBD1 (6 bases). The germline V and J ends were trimmed by 5 bases and 4 bases, with 14 bases remaining between them. Germline CDR1 reads SGHTA; CDR2 reads FQGNSA. The CDR3 contains 14 residues. The CDR3 loop reads CASSDPTGPYGYTF. DNA for the CDR3: TGTGCCAGCAGCGACCCGACAGGACCCTATGGCTACACCTTC. Drawing the rest from reference TRBV7-2 and TRBJ1-2, the complete variable domain is GAGVSQSPSNKVTEKGKDVELRCDPISGHTALYWYRQSLGQGLEFLIYFQGNSAPDKSGLPSDRFSAERTGGSVSTLTIQRTQQEDSAVYLCASSDPTGPYGYTFGSGTRLTVV.

This clonotype was recorded at least ten times. The chain's CDR3 is CASSYRGNYGYTF. CDR3 nucleotide sequence: TGTGCCAGCAGTTACAGGGGTAACTATGGCTACACCTTC. J is TRBJ1-2 and V is TRBV28, with 7 bases identical to TRBD1. There are 13 residues in the CDR3. Losses at the gene ends were 4 bases for V and 1 base for J; bases not matched to a gene: 0. CDR1 is MDHEN and CDR2 is SYDVKM in the germline V gene.

This clonotype was seen many times. The chain employs TRBV7-6 and TRBJ2-7; the D is unclear. Germline V gene data show CDR1 as SGHVS and CDR2 as FNYEAQ. Trimming cost V 5 bases and J 5 bases, with 13 bases left between them. This CDR3 has 13 residues. The CDR3 region has the DNA TGTGCCAGCAGCCGCCAGAACCAGGACGAGCAGTACTTC. Protein product: CASSRQNQDEQYF. Together with reference TRBV7-6 and TRBJ2-7, the CDR3 gives the full variable domain: GAGVSQSPRYKVTKRGQDVALRCDPISGHVSLYWYRQALGQGPEFLTYFNYEAQQDKSGLPNDRFSAERPEGSISTLTIQRTEQRDSAMYRCASSRQNQDEQYFGPGTRLTVT.

This clonotype was observed many times. V usage is TRBV7-3 and J usage is TRBJ2-3; 13 bases align to TRBD2. The CDR3 contains 18 residues. The V segment lost 0 bases and the J segment 3 bases; nucleotides outside the gene matches: 6. From germline, CDR1 is SGHTA and CDR2 FQGTGA. The CDR3 nucleotides read TGTGCCAGCAGCTTAACCGGTTGGACTAGCGGGGGAACAGATACGCAGTATTTT. It yields the protein CASSLTGWTSGGTDTQYF.

In this sample, this clonotype turned up a few times. V gene TRBV7-9 combines with J gene TRBJ1-1; 7 nucleotides agree with TRBD1. There are 16 residues in the CDR3. V was pared by 1 base and J by 1 base, with 6 bases of the junction left unmatched. Germline CDR1 reads SEHNR; CDR2 reads FQNEAQ (reference sequence). The CDR3 DNA reads as TGTGCCAGCAGCTTAGTTCGGGCAGGGGGGAACACTGAAGCTTTCTTT. Translation gives CASSLVRAGGNTEAFF.

The rearrangement joins TRBV5-4 to TRBJ1-1, with 7 nucleotides matching TRBD1. CDR3 length: 16 amino acids. Losses at the gene ends were 0 bases for V and 1 base for J; bases not matched to a gene: 6. CDR1 is SGHNT and CDR2 is YYREEE in the germline V gene (reference sequence). CDR3 sequence: CASSLAFAGGNTEAFF. The CDR3 bases are TGTGCCAGCAGCTTGGCTTTCGCAGGGGGGAACACTGAAGCTTTCTTT.